The entry below gives a single T cell receptor (beta chain) sequence along with its context. The clone's antigen remains unknown. No much larger clonotype is one base removed from it; base qualities were not supplied. CDR1 and CDR2 were assigned from the germline V gene as KGHSH and LQKENI. The CDR3 runs 15 amino acids, cysteine and phenylalanine included. Only the CDR3 part of the read is kept: 45 bases, read in frame from the first base. The germline V and J ends show losses of 1 base and 6 bases respectively, and no gene match explains 5 bases of the junction. These data belong to a study of shared clonotypes between healthy human individuals (dated by TCRdb to about 2020). Notes on the research overall: The cohort comprised a couple of women and a few men aged 18 to 49 years. The study deeply sequenced blood TCR repertoires of five healthy adults to estimate repertoire size and the extent of clonotype sharing between individuals. For each donor, CD4 naive and CD4 memory were each given three plates, CD8 naive was given two plates, and CD8 memory was given one plate. Each donor's leukapheresis produced roughly between roughly 0.9 and 9 billion PBMCs. Libraries were prepared and TCR repertoires were sequenced by different laboratories using diverse techniques, in order to increase sequencing depth and limit assay-specific biases.

The donors were healthy, HIV-negative adults with no recently reported acute infections or vaccinations. Every donor was a Caucasian adult residing in Nashville, Tennessee, USA. CD4+ T cells were enriched through magnetic negative selection, after which naive cells were positively selected on CD45RA and the remaining negative fraction served as the memory subset. After blood collection by leukapheresis, PBMCs were isolated using Ficoll-Histopaque density gradient centrifugation and then cryopreserved in the vapor phase of liquid nitrogen. Analytical flow cytometry was used to check the purity and quantity of every magnetically sorted T cell population. From each sorted fraction, genomic DNA was isolated and quantified by UV absorbance on a Nanodrop 2000c. Results and caveats for the whole study, not just this receptor: Clonotypes shared by all four sorted-subset donors showed higher generation probabilities than non-shared clonotypes. Rarefaction of sorted-subset datasets indicated incomplete sequencing despite the large sequencing depth. Pairwise subsampling indicated that sequencing depth was expected to affect the degree of clonotype sharing among donors. The genetic and exposure-history diversity represented was limited by the small number of donors. Estimated clonotype richness was generally larger for naive than for memory subsets. About 5% of naive CD4, roughly 3.6% of naive CD8, around 2.3% of memory CD4, and about 0.4% of memory CD8 clonotypes were shared across a few donors. Sampling was restricted to blood, and TCR repertoires in tissues likely differ from the TCR repertoires found in blood.

Using the deep immunoSEQ assay, multiplex PCR amplified TCR CDR3 regions from genomic DNA. Genomic DNA extracted from each cell subset was distributed evenly over all wells of several immunoSEQ 96-well plates, and each plate served as one replicate. For sorted subsets, 200 to 250 ng of genomic DNA, equivalent to 25,000 to 30,000 T cell genomes, went into each replicate PCR. Purified libraries were measured with a Qubit 3.0 fluorometer, size-checked on a Bioanalyzer 2100, and measured again with the KAPA Library Quantification kit. Every immunoSEQ 96-well plate was sequenced on a dedicated single-read 150-cycle Illumina NextSeq 550 flow cell. On the study's bioinformatics: The immunoSEQ output contained only junctional sequences without quality scores, so filtering could not match that applied to full-length reads. To assign V/J genes and CDR3, sequences were annotated using PyIR, a Python wrapper for IgBLAST v1.9, with IMGT germline references. Reads were filtered out if the reads had weak V/J assignments (E-value above 1e-6), no CDR3, stop codons, out-of-frame junctions, or ambiguous translated residues. V3J clonotypes were defined as sequences sharing an identical inferred V gene, J gene, and CDR3 amino acid sequence. To compute the percentage overlap between repertoires, the number of shared unique clonotypes was divided by the size of the smaller repertoire. Repertoire richness was assessed with RTK rarefaction, the Chao1 estimator, and Recon v2.1 estimates of unobserved clonotypes. Generation probabilities were computed with OLGA for all TCRbeta clonotypes obtained by the gDNA method from four donors. Here the immuneACCESS table is served through TCRdb, limited to in-frame sequences with V and J called. Missing clones are a known gap in these copies; in checked studies unresolved V genes cover under half, and the rest lacks a known reason. The DNA gave D and trimming, while V, J and clone size come from that table. The sample table contains about 2.4 million clones; only one count was recorded for more than 90% of them. The ten biggest clones cover roughly 0.15% of the sample.

The rearranged chain carries TRBV18 and TRBJ2-1, and TRBD2 aligns with 8 junction nucleotides. Material for sequencing was naive CD4+ T cells sorted from blood. The cell subset or site label of this sample denotes: CD45RA+ positively selected. The clonotype comes from a man younger than 35 in good health. This receptor carries the CDR3 CASSPQAAGVNEQFF. The DNA reads TGTGCCAGCTCACCACAGGCAGCGGGGGTCAATGAGCAGTTCTTC.